One TCR beta chain is described in this entry. The clone's antigen remains unknown. Base-call qualities are not available, and no considerably larger clone is one nucleotide away. This entry belongs to a study of blood T cell repertoires in COVID-19 (dated by TCRdb to the early 2020s). A note on the overall study: Samples from collaborators originated in the United States, Italy and Spain and spanned both the acute and convalescent phases of COVID-19. Samples were obtained from the ongoing ImmuneRACE study (first 160 participants) and from 1,254 subjects provided by 6 global collaborators. Where HLA class I and class II types were available, the types were taken from metadata supplied by the sample provider, not from assay-based typing. A freely available public database, intended as a resource for researchers studying the immune response to SARS-CoV-2, is where the repertoires were released. Nearly every sample came with metadata listing a de-identified subject ID, COVID-19 status, age in years and sex. Subjects who had been exposed to COVID-19, were actively infected with it, or had recovered from it provided the deeply sampled blood TCRbeta repertoires that made up the dataset. The prospective study material was composed of cDNA or gDNA derived from T cells, B-cell-depleted T cells, or PBMCs.

V lost 2 bases and J lost 4 bases; the stretch between them is 13 bases long. The CDR3 has 15 amino acids, counting the end cysteine and phenylalanine. The DNA shown is the 45-base CDR3, in frame from base 1. In the germline V gene, CDR1 corresponds to SGDLS and CDR2 to YYNGEE. One collaborating source in Seattle enrolled patients during active infection and followed them longitudinally through the course of disease. Whole blood was collected in K2EDTA tubes by collaborating institutions according to the institutions' own protocols. For TCRbeta analysis, collaborator samples were shipped as frozen whole blood, as isolated PBMCs, or as DNA extracted from either sample type. The paper's findings and limits, for the study overall: How much clinical and demographic metadata was included differed by source and by participant, and the metadata was provided uncurated.

TCRbeta CDR3 regions were amplified from genomic DNA using the immunoSEQ Assay, a bias-controlled multiplex PCR. As for how the authors treated the data: Within the assay, amplification of reference gene primers was used to estimate how many nucleated cells each sample contained. To quantify the absolute abundance of each unique TCRbeta CDR3 rearrangement, sequence reads were collapsed and filtered. For each sample, productive Simpson clonality was calculated as the square root of Simpson's diversity index across productive rearrangements. Sourced from immuneACCESS, this table was stored by TCRdb with only in-frame sequences that have V and J called. A share of the clones is absent; for the studies checked, an unresolved V gene accounts for under half, and the remainder has no known explanation. V, J and clone size derive from that table, while D and trimming were established from the DNA sequence. This sample gives more than 300,000 clones in total; nearly 90% of them show up just once. Of the sample, 1% falls within the top ten clones.

Sequenced material: peripheral blood. The chain joins TRBV9 to TRBJ1-3; the D segment cannot be called with confidence. This clonotype originated in a woman aged 40 to 50 with COVID-19, enrolled during active disease. The sequence in DNA is TGTGCCAGCAGCGTCACCGGGGAGACGGGAAACACCATATATTTT. Its translation reads: CASSVTGETGNTIYF.